Listed here are 30 T cell receptor beta chains from one sample, sequenced in a study of post-analysis software for immune sequencing data. Presence of unique molecular identifiers characterized the TCR beta cDNA libraries. TCRdb used MiXCR to reprocess the PCR reads, holding one entry per CDR3 protein. This table has over 150,000 distinct CDR3 sequences, 36% appearing once. Sequenced material: blood, taken after autologous hematopoietic stem cell transplantation. The receptors were sampled from a girl aged 5 to 17 with multiple sclerosis.

This clonotype was picked up a small number of times. The rearrangement uses TRBV20-1 and TRBJ1-2; 9 bases fit TRBD1. CDR1 and CDR2 from the germline V gene are DFQATT and SNEGSKA (reference sequence). There are 17 residues in the CDR3. V lost 5 bases and J lost 4; bases outside the gene matches: 17. CDR3 loop: CSAPTRDRVGAGYGYTF. The CDR3 nucleotides are TGCAGTGCTCCCACCCGGGACAGGGTAGGGGCGGGCTATGGCTACACCTTC.

V usage is TRBV6-4 and J usage is TRBJ2-1, with D perhaps matching TRBD2 (5 bases). Germline V lookup: CDR1 MRHNA, CDR2 SNTAGT. V dropped 5 bases and J dropped 0 bases, with 20 bases sitting between them. The CDR3 runs 18 residues. CDR3: CASSRLSSGVSSYNEQFF. In DNA form, the CDR3 reads TGTGCCAGCAGTAGACTATCCTCCGGGGTGAGCTCCTACAATGAGCAGTTCTTC.

As to this clonotype: The CDR3 carries no conserved terminal phenylalanine or tryptophan, so it likely arises from a read error. The chain carries TRBV25-1 and TRBJ1-2; 12 bases align to TRBD1. This CDR3 is built from 18 residues. Germline CDR1 MGHDK, CDR2 SYGVNS. CDR3 amino acids: CASSEYVGTGGVGYGYTC. CDR3 coding DNA: TGTGCCAGCAGCGAATATGTAGGGACAGGGGGCGTCGGCTATGGCTACACCTGC.

This clonotype was recorded a few times. V and J are TRBV4-3 and TRBJ2-7; the match to TRBD1 covers 7 bases. The V and J ends lost 1 base and 0 bases, in that order; junction bases with no gene match: 6. The germline CDR1 and CDR2 sequences are LGHNA and YSLEER. CDR3 size: 16 residues. This chain's CDR3 is CASSQGQDRLSYEQYF. CDR3 bases: TGCGCCAGCAGCCAAGGACAGGACAGGCTCTCCTACGAGCAGTACTTC.

The chain uses TRBV29-1 and TRBJ1-2; unclear D gene. The V end lost 4 bases, the J end lost 1 base, and 10 bases lay between the germline ends. The germline V gene has CDR1 SQVTM and CDR2 ANQGSEA. The length of the CDR3 is 13 residues. The CDR3 loop is CSVVSGDNYGYTF. CDR3 DNA: TGCAGCGTTGTTTCCGGGGATAACTATGGCTACACCTTC.

The gene calls are TRBV9 and TRBJ2-5; D call uncertain. The V end was cut by 4 bases, the J end by 5 bases, with 9 bases between. The CDR3 has 12 residues. Germline lookup yields CDR1 SGDLS and CDR2 YYNGEE. This chain's CDR3 is CASSPNWETQYF. The CDR3 DNA reads TGTGCCAGCAGCCCAAATTGGGAGACCCAGTACTTC. Full variable domain (missing parts from reference TRBV9 and TRBJ2-5): DSGVTQTPKHLITATGQRVTLRCSPRSGDLSVYWYQQSLDQGLQFLIQYYNGEERAKGNILERFSAQQFPDLHSELNLSSLELGDSALYFCASSPNWETQYFGPGTRLLVL.

V and J are TRBV12-3 or TRBV12-4 and TRBJ1-2; the D is unclear. CDR3 length equals 15 residues. The germline V and J ends were trimmed by 5 bases and 5 bases, with 18 bases remaining between them. CDR3 bases: TGTGCCAGCAGTCCCGTCGTCCGGTCGGGGTATGGCTACACCTTC. The encoded protein is CASSPVVRSGYGYTF.

The chain joins TRBV29-1 to TRBJ2-5, with 11 bases that match TRBD2. This CDR3 has 14 residues. Germline CDR1 and CDR2: SQVTM and ANQGSEA. The CDR3 region is CGLGTSGTQETQYF. CDR3 DNA: TGCGGCTTGGGGACTAGCGGAACACAAGAGACCCAGTACTTC.

This clonotype has a count of ten or more. V usage is TRBV18 and J usage is TRBJ2-3, with TRBD2 identical over 9 bases. CDR3 size: 15 residues. V shed 2 bases, J shed 5 bases, and the junction held 5 bases outside the gene matches. Germline values: CDR1 KGHSH, CDR2 LQKENI. CDR3 DNA sequence: TGTGCCAGCTCACCAGGGGGACTAGCCGGAGATACGCAGTATTTT. As protein: CASSPGGLAGDTQYF.

J is TRBJ2-7 and V is TRBV4-1; D uncertain. There are 14 residues in the CDR3. In germline, CDR1 is MGHRA, CDR2 YSYEKL. The V end lost 1 base, the J end lost 3 bases, and 10 bases lay between the germline ends. The CDR3 region has the DNA TGCGCCAGCAGCCAAGGGGATCGCGACTACGAGCAGTACTTC. Its translation is CASSQGDRDYEQYF.

The gene calls are TRBV9 and TRBJ2-1; 11 positions agree with TRBD2. This CDR3 contains 16 residues. The germline V gene encodes CDR1 SGDLS and CDR2 YYNGEE. J lost 4 bases, V lost 0 bases, and 3 bases had no gene match. CDR3 nucleotide sequence: TGTGCCAGCAGCGTAGATACTAGCGGGAGTTACAATGAGCAGTTCTTC. Protein sequence: CASSVDTSGSYNEQFF.

This clonotype was recorded a few times. J is TRBJ2-5 and V is TRBV20-1; tentatively, D is TRBD1 or TRBD2 (5 bases each). Trimming took off 3 bases at V and 7 bases at J, with 15 bases between the two ends. The CDR3 covers 13 residues. Per germline, CDR1 DFQATT and CDR2 SNEGSKA (reference sequence). CDR3: CSASGTRFRTQYF. The CDR3 nucleotides read TGCAGTGCTAGCGGGACCCGGTTTCGGACCCAGTACTTC.

This clonotype was detected only a few times. This chain joins TRBV7-2 and TRBJ2-5, with 7 bases lining up with TRBD2. V shed 4 bases and J 12 bases; nucleotides not matched to a gene: 5. Per the germline V gene, CDR1 is SGHTA and CDR2 is FQGNSA. The CDR3 contains 11 residues. CDR3 in DNA: TGTGCCAGCAGCTCCGGACTAGATGAGTACTTC. Translated: CASSSGLDEYF.

J is TRBJ2-5 and V is TRBV29-1, with 9 nucleotides matching TRBD2. The CDR3 runs 17 residues. From germline, CDR1 is SQVTM and CDR2 ANQGSEA. J lost 2 bases, V lost 4 bases, and 14 bases had no gene match. CDR3 sequence reads: CSVVRAASGDKQETQYF. The CDR3, as DNA: TGCAGCGTTGTTCGAGCGGCTAGCGGGGACAAACAAGAGACCCAGTACTTC.

V gene TRBV7-9 combines with J gene TRBJ2-3, with TRBD1 matching over 7 bases. Germline lookup yields CDR1 SEHNR and CDR2 FQNEAQ (reference sequence). V was pared by 5 bases and J by 2 bases, with 10 bases of the junction left unmatched. This CDR3 is 16 amino acids long. In nucleotides, the CDR3 is TGTGCCAGCAGCCCACTACAGGGGAGAGACACAGATACGCAGTATTTT. This sequence encodes CASSPLQGRDTDTQYF.

In its sample, this clonotype was seen many times. The chain carries TRBV29-1 and TRBJ2-7; 7 bases align to TRBD2. Looked up from germline, CDR1 is SQVTM and CDR2 is ANQGSEA. The V gene end was trimmed by 3 bases and the J gene end by 3 bases; junction bases not matched to a gene: 2. The CDR3 spans 12 residues. CDR3 sequence reads: CSVEGGNYEQYF. Here the CDR3 DNA reads TGCAGCGTTGAGGGGGGGAACTACGAGCAGTACTTC.

This clonotype appeared many times. V usage is TRBV15 and J usage is TRBJ2-1; the D is unclear. Germline CDR1 LNHNV, CDR2 YYDKDF (reference sequence). This CDR3 spans 17 amino acids. The V and J ends lost 0 bases and 0 bases respectively, with 12 bases between them. DNA of the CDR3: TGTGCCACCAGCAGAGATCCGGCGCGGAGCTCCTACAATGAGCAGTTCTTC. Its translation is CATSRDPARSSYNEQFF.

This clonotype has a handful of counts. The rearrangement uses TRBV20-1 and TRBJ2-5; 9 nucleotides line up with TRBD1. Near its end, the DNA agrees better with TRBJ2-7, so the J call may be wrong. The CDR3 is 11 residues long. Germline CDR1 and CDR2: DFQATT and SNEGSKA (reference sequence). The CDR3 DNA reads TGCAGTGGACAGGGGGTTTACGAGCAGTACTTC. Translation: CSGQGVYEQYF.

This chain links TRBV5-1 with TRBJ2-7; D gene ambiguous. CDR1 and CDR2 (germline): SGHRS, YFSETQ. V was shortened by 4 bases and J by 0 bases, with 8 bases between the two germline ends. The CDR3 spans 13 residues. The CDR3 protein is CASSPYSSYEQYF. The CDR3 DNA sequence: TGCGCCAGCAGCCCATATAGCTCCTACGAGCAGTACTTC. Together with reference TRBV5-1 and TRBJ2-7, the CDR3 gives the full variable domain: KAGVTQTPRYLIKTRGQQVTLSCSPISGHRSVSWYQQTPGQGLQFLFEYFSETQRNKGNFPGRFSGRQFSNSRSEMNVSTLELGDSALYLCASSPYSSYEQYFGPGTRLTVT.

The genes are TRBV27 and TRBJ2-7; perhaps TRBD1 as D (6 bases). The CDR3 length is 14 residues. Deletions cut 3 bases from V and 1 base from J, with 10 bases between. Per germline, CDR1 MNHEY and CDR2 SMNVEV (reference sequence). The CDR3 nucleotides are TGTGCCAGCAGTTTTGGAGACAGGTCCTACGAGCAGTACTTC. Encoded protein: CASSFGDRSYEQYF.

The genes are TRBV2 and TRBJ2-7, with unresolved D. Germline V CDR1 and CDR2: SNHLY, FYNNEI. The CDR3 length is 12 residues. V lost 3 bases to trimming and J lost 4 bases, with 7 bases between them. DNA for the CDR3: TGTGCCAGCAGTGAGGTGGTATACGAGCAGTACTTC. Translating it yields CASSEVVYEQYF.

V usage is TRBV7-2 and J usage is TRBJ2-7; TRBD2 might be the D (6 bases). From germline, CDR1 is SGHTA and CDR2 FQGNSA. V was clipped by 3 bases and J by 3 bases, with 15 bases between them. The CDR3 spans 15 residues. The CDR3 reads CASSFHPGTLYEQYF. CDR3 DNA sequence: TGTGCCAGCAGCTTCCATCCCGGGACTCTCTACGAGCAGTACTTC.

This clonotype was seen only a few times. The chain recombines TRBV2 with TRBJ2-7; D ambiguous. Between the trimmed V and J ends, which lost 11 bases and 4 bases, there was a span of 12 bases. The V gene's germline CDR1 is SNHLY and CDR2 FYNNEI. The CDR3 contains 11 residues. The DNA for the CDR3 is TGTGCCTCCCGTCCGAGGTACGAGCAGTACTTC. Translating it yields CASRPRYEQYF.

This clonotype was detected many times. The chain couples TRBV7-2 to TRBJ1-5, with a possible D match to TRBD1 (5 bases). The CDR3 extends over 13 amino acids. Germline CDR1 and CDR2: SGHTA and FQGNSA. Trimming took 3 bases from V and 5 from J, leaving 8 bases between them. The DNA of the CDR3 is TGTGCCAGCAGCTTGGGGGGGTATCAGCCCCAGCATTTT. Translated, it gives CASSLGGYQPQHF.

This chain links TRBV12-3 or TRBV12-4 with TRBJ2-5; 7 bases are shared with TRBD2. There are 12 residues in the CDR3. The V and J ends lost 6 bases and 4 bases, in that order; junction bases with no gene match: 2. Written as DNA, the CDR3 is TGTGCCAGCAGAGTAGCGGGAGAGACCCAGTACTTC. Its translation: CASRVAGETQYF.

This chain links TRBV6-5 with TRBJ1-2, with D maybe TRBD1 (6 bases). Germline V lookup: CDR1 MNHEY, CDR2 SVGAGI. The CDR3 loop spans 14 amino acids. The V end was cut by 0 bases, the J end by 8 bases, with 13 bases between. CDR3 in DNA: TGTGCCAGCAGTTACTCCCAGGGGTTTAGGGGCTACACCTTC. As protein: CASSYSQGFRGYTF.

This clonotype has just a few counts. J is TRBJ2-1 and V is TRBV20-1; 9 positions agree with TRBD2. This CDR3 comprises 15 residues. Looked up from germline, CDR1 is DFQATT and CDR2 is SNEGSKA (reference sequence). J gave up 0 bases and V 3 bases, and 3 bases lay outside the gene matches. The CDR3 protein is CSASRREGSYNEQFF. CDR3 in DNA: TGCAGTGCTAGTCGGCGGGAGGGCTCCTACAATGAGCAGTTCTTC.

This clonotype was counted only a few times. This sequence joins TRBV19 and TRBJ1-2, with 7 bases aligning to TRBD1. The trim removed 9 bases at V and 4 bases at J, leaving 11 bases unmatched. The CDR3 has 14 residues. Germline V CDR1 and CDR2: LNHDA, SQIVND (reference sequence). CDR3 sequence: CASLDRDVGYGYTF. CDR3 nucleotides: TGTGCCAGCCTCGACAGGGATGTTGGCTATGGCTACACCTTC.

This clonotype was picked up a small number of times. CDR3 sequence reads: CASSQVAGGEQYF. CDR3 sequence (DNA): TGCGCCAGCAGCCAAGTAGCGGGTGGGGAGCAGTACTTC. This chain connects TRBV4-3 to TRBJ2-5; 7 bases are a match to TRBD2. J gave up 11 bases and V 1 base, and 7 bases lay outside the gene matches. The CDR3 is made up of 13 amino acids. CDR1 and CDR2 (germline): LGHNA, YSLEER.

This clonotype was detected a few times. The rearrangement uses TRBV20-1 and TRBJ2-7; weak D call: TRBD1 (5 bases). Germline-derived CDR1 and CDR2 are DFQATT and SNEGSKA (reference sequence). The CDR3 totals 14 residues. Trimming removed 7 bases at V and 0 bases at J, with 16 bases between. The CDR3 loop is CSVPAVGASYEQYF. DNA for the CDR3: TGCAGTGTTCCGGCGGTTGGGGCCTCCTACGAGCAGTACTTC.